This TCR beta chain originates from a study of tumor-infiltrating lymphocytes in primary liver carcinoma. Unsorted bulk tissue, roughly 20-34 mg of it, served as the source for co-extraction of RNA and DNA. The patients lived with chronic HBV infection and had not yet received any treatment. The investigators made TCR beta cDNA from around 540 ng total RNA, using a constant-region primer. Amplification in three nested multiplex PCR rounds with slightly modified ARM-PCR gave rise to TCR beta libraries. The first two PCR rounds, around 11 cycles each, used TRBV1-TRBV30 forward primers and a C-beta reverse primer. TCRdb called the multiplex PCR reads again in MiXCR, with one record for every CDR3 protein. The data contain 100,000 to 150,000 distinct CDR3 sequences, approximately 64% of them singletons. Germline lookup yields CDR1 SNHLY and CDR2 FYNNEI. The CDR3 runs 12 residues. With regard to this clonotype: Its target is not known. Germline and junction disagree at one end, which may indicate a read error.

Findings of the study overall: Overlap in tumor-adjacent and tumor-blood pairs fell below that of tumor region pairs. Significantly greater top-250-clone fractions characterized tumors relative to blood (p = 0.039). There were only about 8-25% of top clones found in all five tumor regions.

The V call is TRBV2, the J call TRBJ2-5; D is tentatively TRBD1 or TRBD2 (5 bases each). The sequenced sample consisted of liver tumor tissue from sampling region 3. Subset specified: tumor region T3, left-lateral pole. This sequence originates from an older woman with primary liver carcinoma and hepatitis B virus infection. The CDR3 loop is CASIRDGETQYF. In DNA form, the CDR3 reads TGTGCCAGCATCAGGGATGGGGAGACCCAGTATTTC.